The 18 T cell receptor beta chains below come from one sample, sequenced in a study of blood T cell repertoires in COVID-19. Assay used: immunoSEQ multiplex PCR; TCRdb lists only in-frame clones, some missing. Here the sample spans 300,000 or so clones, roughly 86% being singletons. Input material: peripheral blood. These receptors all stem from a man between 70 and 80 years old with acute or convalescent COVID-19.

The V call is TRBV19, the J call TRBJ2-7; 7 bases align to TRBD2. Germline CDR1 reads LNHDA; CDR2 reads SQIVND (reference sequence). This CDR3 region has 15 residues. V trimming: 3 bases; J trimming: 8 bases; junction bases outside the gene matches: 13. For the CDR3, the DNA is TGTGCCAGTAGTATTGGGCGCGGGCTAGCGGTAAAGCAGTACTTC. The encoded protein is CASSIGRGLAVKQYF.

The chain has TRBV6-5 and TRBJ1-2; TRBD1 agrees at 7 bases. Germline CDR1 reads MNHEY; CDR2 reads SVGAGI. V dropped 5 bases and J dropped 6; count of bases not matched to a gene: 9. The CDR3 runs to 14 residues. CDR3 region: CASSPGQDWDGYTF. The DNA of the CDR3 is TGTGCCAGCAGTCCAGGACAGGATTGGGATGGCTACACCTTC.

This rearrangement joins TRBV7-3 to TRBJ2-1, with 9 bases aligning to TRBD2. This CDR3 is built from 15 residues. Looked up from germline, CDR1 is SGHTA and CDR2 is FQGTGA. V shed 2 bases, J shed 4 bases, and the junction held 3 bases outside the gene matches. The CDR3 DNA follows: TGTGCCAGCAGCTTAGGGCTAGCGGGGTACAATGAGCAGTTCTTC. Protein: CASSLGLAGYNEQFF.

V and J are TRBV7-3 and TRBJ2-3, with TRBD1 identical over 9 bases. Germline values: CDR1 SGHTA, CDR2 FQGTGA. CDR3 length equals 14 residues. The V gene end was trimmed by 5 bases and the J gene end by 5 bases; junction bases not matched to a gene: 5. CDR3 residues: CASSRTGDIDTQYF. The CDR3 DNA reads TGTGCCAGCAGCCGGACAGGGGATATAGATACGCAGTATTTT.

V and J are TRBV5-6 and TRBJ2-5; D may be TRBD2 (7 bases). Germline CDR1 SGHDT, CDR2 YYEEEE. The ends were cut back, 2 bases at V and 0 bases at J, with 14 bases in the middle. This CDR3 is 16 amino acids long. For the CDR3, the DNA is TGTGCCAGCAGCTTATACAGGGAGGGGGACCAAGAGACCCAGTACTTC. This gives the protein CASSLYREGDQETQYF.

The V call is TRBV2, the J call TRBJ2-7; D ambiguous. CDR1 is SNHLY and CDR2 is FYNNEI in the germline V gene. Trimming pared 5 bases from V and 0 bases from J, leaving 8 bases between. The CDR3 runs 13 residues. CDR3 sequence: CASSTGSSYEQYF. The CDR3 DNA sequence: TGTGCCAGCAGTACCGGGTCCTCCTACGAGCAGTACTTC.

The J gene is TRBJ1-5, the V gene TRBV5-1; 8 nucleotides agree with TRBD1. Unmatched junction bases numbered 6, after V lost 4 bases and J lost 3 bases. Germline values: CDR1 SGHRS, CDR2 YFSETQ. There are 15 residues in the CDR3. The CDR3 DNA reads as TGCGCCAGCAGCCCTGCGGGACAGGACAATCAGCCCCAGCATTTT. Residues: CASSPAGQDNQPQHF.

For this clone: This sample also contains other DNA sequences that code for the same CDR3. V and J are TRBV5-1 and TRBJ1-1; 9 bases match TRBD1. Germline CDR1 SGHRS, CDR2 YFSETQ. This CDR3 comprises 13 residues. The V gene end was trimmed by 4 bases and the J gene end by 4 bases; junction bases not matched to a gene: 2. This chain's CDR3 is CASSLDRGTEAFF. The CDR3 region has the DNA TGCGCCAGCAGCCTGGACAGGGGCACTGAAGCTTTCTTT.

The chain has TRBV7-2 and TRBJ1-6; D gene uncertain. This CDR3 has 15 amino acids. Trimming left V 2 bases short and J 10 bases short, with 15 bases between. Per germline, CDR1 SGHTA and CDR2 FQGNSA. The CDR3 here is CASSLTGTGKSPLHF. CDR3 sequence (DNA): TGTGCCAGCAGCTTAACCGGCACGGGAAAATCACCCCTCCACTTT.

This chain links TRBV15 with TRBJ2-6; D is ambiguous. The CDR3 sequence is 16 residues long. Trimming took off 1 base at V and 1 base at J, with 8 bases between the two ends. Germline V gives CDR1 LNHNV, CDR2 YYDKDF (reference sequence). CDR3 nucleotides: TGTGCCACCAGCAGAGTTCGAGTTTCTGGGGCCAACGTCCTGACTTTC. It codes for CATSRVRVSGANVLTF.

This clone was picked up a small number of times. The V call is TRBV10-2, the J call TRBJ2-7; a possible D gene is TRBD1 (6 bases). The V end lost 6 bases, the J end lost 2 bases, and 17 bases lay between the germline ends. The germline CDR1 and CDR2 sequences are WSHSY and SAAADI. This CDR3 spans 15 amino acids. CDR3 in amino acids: CASSSADRPAYEQYF. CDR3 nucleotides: TGCGCCAGCAGCTCCGCTGACAGGCCCGCCTACGAGCAGTACTTC.

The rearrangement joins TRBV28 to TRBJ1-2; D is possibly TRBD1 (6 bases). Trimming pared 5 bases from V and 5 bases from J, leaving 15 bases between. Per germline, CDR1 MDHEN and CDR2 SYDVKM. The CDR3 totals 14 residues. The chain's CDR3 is CASSKLGQLYGYTF. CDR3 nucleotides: TGTGCCAGCAGTAAGCTGGGACAACTTTATGGCTACACCTTC.

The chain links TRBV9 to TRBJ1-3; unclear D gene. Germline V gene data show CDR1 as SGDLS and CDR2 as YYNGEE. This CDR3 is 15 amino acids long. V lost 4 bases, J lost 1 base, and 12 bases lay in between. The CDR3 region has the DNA TGTGCCAGCAGCCCCCTCGGTGTATCTGGAAACACCATATATTTT. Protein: CASSPLGVSGNTIYF.

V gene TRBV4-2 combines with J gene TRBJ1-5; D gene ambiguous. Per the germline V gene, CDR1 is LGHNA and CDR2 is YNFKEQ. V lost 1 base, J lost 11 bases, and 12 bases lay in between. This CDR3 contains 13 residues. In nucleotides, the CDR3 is TGTGCCAGCAGCCAAGTCGGAGATAGGACCCAGCATTTT. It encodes CASSQVGDRTQHF.

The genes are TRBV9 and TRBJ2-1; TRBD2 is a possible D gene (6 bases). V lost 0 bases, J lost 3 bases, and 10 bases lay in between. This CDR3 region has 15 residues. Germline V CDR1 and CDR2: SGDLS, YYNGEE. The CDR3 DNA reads TGTGCCAGCAGCGTAGACGCGGGGCACTACAATGAGCAGTTCTTC. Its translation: CASSVDAGHYNEQFF.

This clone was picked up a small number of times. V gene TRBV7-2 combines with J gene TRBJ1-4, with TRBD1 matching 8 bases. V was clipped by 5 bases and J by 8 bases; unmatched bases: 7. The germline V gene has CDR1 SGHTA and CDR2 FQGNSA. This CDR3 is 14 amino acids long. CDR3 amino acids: CASSLGQGREKLFF. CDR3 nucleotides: TGTGCCAGCAGCCTAGGACAGGGACGGGAAAAACTGTTTTTT.

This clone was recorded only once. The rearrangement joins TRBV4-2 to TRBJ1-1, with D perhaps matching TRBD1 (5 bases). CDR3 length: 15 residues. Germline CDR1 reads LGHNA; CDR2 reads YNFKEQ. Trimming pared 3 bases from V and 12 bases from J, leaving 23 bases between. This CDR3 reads CASSQPAEGPGTSFF. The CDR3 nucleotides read TGTGCCAGCAGCCAGCCAGCAGAGGGCCCCGGGACTTCTTTCTTT.

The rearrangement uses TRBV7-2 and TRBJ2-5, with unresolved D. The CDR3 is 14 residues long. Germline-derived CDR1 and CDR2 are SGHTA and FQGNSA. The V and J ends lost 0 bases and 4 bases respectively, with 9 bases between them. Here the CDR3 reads CASSLAMVRETQYF. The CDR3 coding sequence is TGTGCCAGCAGCTTAGCGATGGTTAGAGAGACCCAGTACTTC.